This T cell receptor beta chain was identified in a study of blood T cells in healthy people across ages. The study, taken as a whole, reports: While age rose, TCR beta diversity per million T cells dropped in a roughly linear way.

The CDR3 loop spans 13 amino acids. In germline, CDR1 is SQVTM, CDR2 ANQGSEA. The V gene lost 0 bases and the J gene lost 0 bases, with 5 bases spanning the gap. The second PCR ran roughly 6 to 11 cycles with a sample-barcoded 5' primer and J-beta primers. Each CDR3 protein gets one entry after TCRdb re-called the 5' RACE reads with MiXCR. This table holds 650,000 to 1,000,000 distinct CDR3 sequences, 35% to 60% found once. With respect to this clonotype: Its antigen is currently unknown.

At least 5 micrograms of total RNA were extracted per sample. The sequence derives from a man of 80 years or more in good health. Sequenced: blood. The chain links TRBV29-1 to TRBJ1-1; D ambiguous. CDR3 nucleotide sequence: TGCAGCGTTGAAGAGGGGTTGAACACTGAAGCTTTCTTT. It yields the protein CSVEEGLNTEAFF.